What follows are 21 T cell receptor beta chains derived from one specimen sequenced in a study of blood T cells in healthy people across ages. A second roughly 6 to 11 cycle PCR used barcoded and J-beta primers. TCRdb used MiXCR to reprocess the 5' RACE reads, holding one entry per CDR3 protein. The sample carries about 380,000 distinct CDR3 sequences, approximately 51% recorded once. Sequenced: blood. The receptors here all came from a man in his sixties in good health.

The V and J genes are TRBV11-2 and TRBJ2-4; D remains unclear. The tail of the sequence fits TRBJ2-7 better, so the J call may be wrong. The CDR3 consists of 14 residues. CDR1 and CDR2 (germline): SGHAT, FQNNGV. The CDR3 is CASSPAGVRHEQYF. The CDR3 DNA reads as TGTGCCAGCAGCCCAGCAGGTGTACGCCACGAGCAGTACTTC.

About this clonotype: One junction end disagrees with the germline gene, perhaps due to a read error. This chain uses TRBV11-2 with TRBJ2-3, with D maybe TRBD2 (6 bases). Germline CDR1 is SGHAT and CDR2 is FQNNGV. The CDR3 is made up of 16 amino acids. The CDR3 sequence is CASCLVGGSSPDTQYF. The CDR3 coding sequence is TGTGCCAGCTGCTTAGTGGGGGGAAGTTCGCCAGATACGCAGTATTTT. The whole variable domain, filled in from reference TRBV11-2 and TRBJ2-3, reads EAGVAQSPRYKIIEKRQSVAFWCNPISGHATLYWYQQILGQGPKLLIQFQNNGVVDDSQLPKDRFSAERLKGVDSTLKIQPAKLEDSAVYLCASCLVGGSSPDTQYFGPGTRLTVL.

The V gene is TRBV3-1, the J gene TRBJ2-6; tentatively, D is TRBD1 (6 bases). This CDR3 is built from 13 residues. Germline V gene sequence: CDR1 LGHDT, CDR2 YNNKEL (reference sequence). The V end lost 5 bases, the J end lost 12 bases, and 14 bases lay between the germline ends. CDR3 in amino acids: CASSWDTISVLTF. In nucleotides, the CDR3 is TGTGCCAGCAGCTGGGACACCATCTCCGTCCTGACTTTC.

The CDR3 here is CASSPVLGIPASTDTQYF. The CDR3 nucleotides read TGTGCCAGCAGCCCCGTTTTGGGCATCCCCGCTAGCACAGATACGCAGTATTTT. This chain links TRBV7-2 with TRBJ2-3; D is unresolved. The V gene lost 5 bases and the J gene lost 0 bases, with 21 bases spanning the gap. The CDR3 totals 18 residues. Germline CDR1 and CDR2: SGHTA and FQGNSA.

This chain uses TRBV7-2 with TRBJ1-1, with D uncertain. The length of the CDR3 is 14 residues. Per germline, CDR1 SGHTA and CDR2 FQGNSA. The ends were cut back, 2 bases at V and 1 base at J, with 8 bases in the middle. DNA for the CDR3: TGTGCCAGCAGCTTAAAGGGAGGGAACACTGAAGCTTTCTTT. It is translated as CASSLKGGNTEAFF.

A few counts support this clonotype. The chain uses TRBV29-1 and TRBJ2-7; D uncertain. The germline gives CDR1 SQVTM, CDR2 ANQGSEA. The CDR3 spans 12 residues. V lost 4 bases, J lost 5 bases, and 12 bases lay in between. The CDR3 sequence: CSVGAGPDEQYF. CDR3 nucleotides: TGCAGCGTTGGAGCAGGTCCGGACGAGCAGTACTTC.

This chain links TRBV7-3 with TRBJ2-1; the D gene is possibly TRBD2 (5 bases). The V and J ends lost 3 bases and 4 bases respectively, with 16 bases between them. The CDR3 is made up of 16 amino acids. CDR1 and CDR2 from the germline V gene are SGHTA and FQGTGA. The CDR3 loop is CASSLANLRGYNEQFF. In DNA form, the CDR3 reads TGTGCCAGCAGCTTGGCGAACCTTCGGGGATACAATGAGCAGTTCTTC.

This clonotype was recorded many times. The J gene is TRBJ2-5, the V gene TRBV4-2; D not certain. V was shortened by 1 base and J by 5 bases, with 11 bases between the two germline ends. CDR1 is LGHNA and CDR2 is YNFKEQ in the germline V gene. CDR3 length: 14 amino acids. The CDR3 sequence is CASSQATALETQYF. CDR3 sequence (DNA): TGTGCCAGCAGCCAAGCGACTGCCCTGGAGACCCAGTACTTC.

This clonotype was seen a few times. The rearrangement uses TRBV20-1 and TRBJ2-5; D gene uncertain. The germline V and J ends were trimmed by 6 bases and 5 bases, with 13 bases remaining between them. The CDR3 length is 12 residues. The V gene's germline CDR1 is DFQATT and CDR2 SNEGSKA (reference sequence). The CDR3 is CSAQRSVETQYF. DNA of the CDR3: TGCAGTGCCCAGAGATCCGTTGAGACCCAGTACTTC.

The chain combines TRBV4-3 with TRBJ2-1, with TRBD2 matching over 8 bases. CDR1 and CDR2 (germline): LGHNA, YSLEER. The CDR3 runs to 16 residues. V dropped 1 base and J dropped 7; count of bases not matched to a gene: 9. The CDR3 sequence: CASSQGPAGVWNEQFF. The CDR3 nucleotides read TGCGCCAGCAGCCAAGGTCCAGCGGGGGTATGGAATGAGCAGTTCTTC.

This clonotype was seen more than once but under ten times. This chain joins TRBV15 and TRBJ1-6, with 8 positions matching TRBD1. Germline CDR1 LNHNV, CDR2 YYDKDF (reference sequence). CDR3 length equals 16 residues. V lost 1 base and J lost 7; bases outside the gene matches: 6. The CDR3 protein is CATSRATGARNSPLHF. Written as DNA, the CDR3 is TGTGCCACCAGCAGAGCGACAGGGGCGAGGAATTCACCCCTCCACTTT. Variable domain in full (rest from reference TRBV15 and TRBJ1-6): DAMVIQNPRYQVTQFGKPVTLSCSQTLNHNVMYWYQQKSSQAPKLLFHYYDKDFNNEADTPDNFQSRRPNTSFCFLDIRSPGLGDTAMYLCATSRATGARNSPLHFGNGTRLTVT.

The rearrangement links TRBV29-1 to TRBJ2-2; D may be TRBD1 (6 bases). Germline values: CDR1 SQVTM, CDR2 ANQGSEA. The CDR3 is 14 amino acids. V was clipped by 7 bases and J by 0 bases, with 12 bases between them. In DNA form, the CDR3 reads TGCAGCGCAAAGGACAGATCGAACACCGGGGAGCTGTTTTTT. The encoded protein is CSAKDRSNTGELFF.

This clonotype was recorded a few times. The CDR3 DNA reads TGTGCCGCTGAAGGGGGACGGCAAGAGACCCAGTACTTC. This sequence encodes CAAEGGRQETQYF. The chain has TRBV2 and TRBJ2-5, with a tentative D call TRBD1 (6 bases). Germline V gene lookup returns CDR1 SNHLY and CDR2 FYNNEI. V gave up 11 bases and J gave up 2 bases, with 15 bases separating them. This CDR3 comprises 13 residues. The full variable domain, in which reference TRBV2 and TRBJ2-5 provide the parts outside the CDR3, is EPEVTQTPSHQVTQMGQEVILRCVPISNHLYFYWYRQILGQKVEFLVSFYNNEISEKSEIFDDQFSVERPDGSNFTLKIRSTKLEDSAMYFCAAEGGRQETQYFGPGTRLLVL.

This clonotype was seen only a few times. The CDR3 region is CASSRRDRGDNTQYF. CDR3 bases: TGTGCCAGCAGCCGAAGGGACAGGGGGGACAATACGCAGTATTTT. The rearrangement links TRBV6-1 to TRBJ2-3, with 11 bases aligning to TRBD1. This CDR3 has 15 residues. With V trimmed by 6 bases and J by 7 bases, 9 bases remained unmatched. Germline CDR1 is MNHNS and CDR2 is SASEGT.

The J gene is TRBJ2-7, the V gene TRBV6-1; 9 bases agree with TRBD1. J was trimmed by 3 bases and V by 10 bases; bases with no gene match: 7. Germline values: CDR1 MNHNS, CDR2 SASEGT. The CDR3 sequence is 13 residues long. CDR3 in DNA: TGTGCCACCACCGGGACAGGGCGCTACGAGCAGTACTTC. It translates to CATTGTGRYEQYF.

This clonotype has just one count. The chain couples TRBV27 to TRBJ1-4; 9 bases are shared with TRBD1. Germline CDR1 is MNHEY and CDR2 is SMNVEV (reference sequence). This CDR3 is built from 14 residues. The V gene end was trimmed by 6 bases and the J gene end by 7 bases; junction bases not matched to a gene: 6. CDR3 loop: CASRQQGAVEKLFF. CDR3 nucleotides: TGTGCCAGCAGACAACAGGGGGCTGTTGAAAAACTGTTTTTT. Supplemented by reference TRBV27 and TRBJ1-4, the full variable domain reads EAQVTQNPRYLITVTGKKLTVTCSQNMNHEYMSWYRQDPGLGLRQIYYSMNVEVTDKGDVPEGYKVSRKEKRNFPLILESPSPNQTSLYFCASRQQGAVEKLFFGSGTQLSVL.

This rearrangement joins TRBV6-2 or TRBV6-3 to TRBJ2-1; TRBD2 is a possible D gene (5 bases). V was cut by 2 bases and J by 9 bases, with 20 bases left in between. Germline CDR1 is MNHEY and CDR2 is SVGEGT. The CDR3 runs to 16 residues. This CDR3 is CASSYAGPGLGIEQFF. CDR3 nucleotide sequence: TGTGCCAGCAGTTACGCTGGGCCGGGGTTGGGGATTGAGCAGTTCTTC.

The V gene is TRBV14, the J gene TRBJ2-5, with D hard to call. The J call may be in error: the DNA end matches TRBJ2-7 better. Per germline, CDR1 SGHDN and CDR2 FVKESK. The CDR3 sequence is 14 residues long. The chain's CDR3 is CASSRSGNTCEQYF. The CDR3 nucleotides are TGTGCCAGCAGCCGCTCTGGGAACACCTGCGAGCAGTACTTC.

The genes are TRBV6-5 and TRBJ1-1; maybe TRBD1 (6 bases). V was pared by 5 bases and J by 8 bases, with 15 bases between. CDR1 is MNHEY and CDR2 is SVGAGI in the germline V gene. The CDR3 runs 13 residues. The chain's CDR3 is CASSRLGGAEAFF. The DNA for the CDR3 is TGTGCCAGCAGTCGACTCGGGGGGGCGGAAGCTTTCTTT.

The V gene is TRBV3-1, the J gene TRBJ2-1, with a tentative D call TRBD2 (5 bases). Germline lookup yields CDR1 LGHDT and CDR2 YNNKEL (reference sequence). Trimming took 0 bases from V and 2 from J, leaving 11 bases between them. This CDR3 contains 16 residues. In DNA, the CDR3 is TGTGCCAGCAGCCAAGAGGACGGGGTGACCTACAATGAGCAGTTCTTC. Amino acids: CASSQEDGVTYNEQFF.

The chain combines TRBV11-2 with TRBJ2-7; TRBD1 matches at 10 bases. V shed 1 base, J shed 9 bases, and the junction held 9 bases outside the gene matches. The CDR3 runs to 15 residues. Germline CDR1 and CDR2: SGHAT and FQNNGV. DNA of the CDR3: TGTGCCAGCAGCTTAGGCCGGACAGGGGGTATGTGGCAGTACTTC. It specifies CASSLGRTGGMWQYF.